This is a list of T cell receptor beta chains from one sample in a study of blood T cell repertoires in COVID-19. The data were produced by immunoSEQ multiplex PCR, yet TCRdb's version contains in-frame clones alone and is incomplete. Of a few hundred thousand clones in the sample, 85% were seen once. Sequencing was carried out using peripheral blood. The source is a woman between 18 and 30 years old with acute or convalescent COVID-19. CDR3s include the opening cysteine and the closing phenylalanine or tryptophan. A D gene is named only where the DNA matches it firmly. The listing skips clone size in some rows; elsewhere it reads once, few, many or a size class.

d_call j_call v_call clone_size cdr3_aa cdr3_nt
. TRBJ2-7 TRBV27 . CASSLLGSEQYF TGTGCCAGCAGTTTGCTTGGGAGCGAGCAGTACTTC
TRBD1 TRBJ1-6 TRBV5-1 . CASSSLPGQAYSPLHF TGCGCCAGCAGCTCCCTCCCGGGACAGGCATATTCACCCCTCCACTTT
TRBD1 TRBJ2-7 TRBV28 . CASSFSAGTGVAGEQYF TGTGCCAGCAGTTTTAGTGCGGGGACAGGGGTTGCGGGCGAGCAGTACTTC
TRBD2 TRBJ2-1 TRBV27 . CASSLGTSGRVGVRNEQFF TGTGCCAGCAGCCTCGGGACTAGCGGGAGGGTGGGGGTACGGAATGAGCAGTTCTTC
TRBD2 TRBJ2-1 TRBV27 . CASSPRTSGGAYNEQFF TGTGCCAGCAGTCCCCGGACTAGCGGGGGGGCCTACAATGAGCAGTTCTTC
TRBD1 TRBJ1-6 TRBV11-2 . CASSSTRGQGWSPLHF TGTGCCAGCAGCTCAACCAGGGGACAGGGGTGGTCACCCCTCCACTTT
TRBD1 TRBJ2-1 TRBV19 . CASSDRGQGGYNEQFF TGTGCCAGTAGTGACCGGGGACAGGGGGGCTACAATGAGCAGTTCTTC
. TRBJ2-5 TRBV2 . CASLERYQETQYF TGTGCCAGCCTTGAGCGGTACCAAGAGACCCAGTACTTC
. TRBJ2-7 TRBV10-3 . CAISESGLYEQYF TGTGCCATCAGTGAATCCGGGTTATACGAGCAGTACTTC
TRBD1 TRBJ1-6 TRBV7-9 few CASSSGQDNSPLHF TGTGCCAGCAGCTCGGGACAGGATAATTCACCCCTCCACTTT
. TRBJ1-1 TRBV5-1 . CASSQTVGEAFF TGCGCCAGCAGCCAGACAGTGGGTGAAGCTTTCTTT
. TRBJ1-4 TRBV19 . CASSIVDRNNEKLFF TGTGCCAGTAGTATTGTCGACAGGAACAATGAAAAACTGTTTTTT
. TRBJ2-1 TRBV9 . CASSERMSSYNEQFF TGTGCCAGCAGCGAACGTATGAGCTCCTACAATGAGCAGTTCTTC
TRBD1 TRBJ1-1 TRBV9 . CASSRTGFSEAFF TGTGCCAGCAGCCGGACAGGTTTCTCTGAAGCTTTCTTT
TRBD1 TRBJ2-1 TRBV29-1 . CSPRSGTAGDEQFF TGCAGCCCGCGATCGGGGACAGCAGGGGATGAGCAGTTCTTC
TRBD1 TRBJ1-1 TRBV27 . CASSFGQGKTEAFF TGTGCCAGCAGTTTTGGACAGGGGAAGACTGAAGCTTTCTTT
. TRBJ1-2 TRBV11-2 . CASSPPRRADGYTF TGTGCCAGCAGTCCCCCACGGAGAGCGGATGGCTACACCTTC
TRBD1 TRBJ2-7 TRBV28 . CASSLYSGQTILGEQYF TGTGCCAGCAGTTTATACTCGGGACAGACCATTCTAGGCGAGCAGTACTTC
TRBD2 TRBJ2-1 TRBV24-1 few CATSGPSGAAYNEQFF TGTGCCACCAGTGGTCCTAGCGGGGCCGCTTACAATGAGCAGTTCTTC
TRBD1 TRBJ1-5 TRBV24-1 . CATSDPTGQKQPQHF TGTGCCACCAGTGACCCGACAGGGCAGAAGCAGCCCCAGCATTTT
. TRBJ2-1 TRBV9 . CASSVDGRSYNEQFF TGTGCCAGCAGCGTAGACGGGAGATCCTACAATGAGCAGTTCTTC
. TRBJ1-3 TRBV5-5 . CASRNRVEGNTIYF TGTGCCAGCAGGAACCGGGTGGAAGGAAACACCATATATTTT
. TRBJ1-5 TRBV19 . CASRTQGYSNQPQHF TGTGCCAGTAGGACGCAGGGGTATAGCAATCAGCCCCAGCATTTT
TRBD1 TRBJ1-4 TRBV28 . CASSSQTGGAEKLFF TGTGCCAGCAGTTCACAGACAGGGGGCGCCGAAAAACTGTTTTTT
. TRBJ1-1 TRBV9 . CASSVESEGMKAEAFF TGTGCCAGCAGCGTAGAGTCAGAGGGCATGAAGGCTGAAGCTTTCTTT
. TRBJ2-1 TRBV7-2 . CASSSSFHSYNEQFF TGTGCCAGCAGCTCCAGTTTCCACTCCTACAATGAGCAGTTCTTC
TRBD2 TRBJ2-1 TRBV9 . CASSEGTSDYNEQFF TGTGCCAGCAGCGAAGGGACTAGCGACTACAATGAGCAGTTCTTC
TRBD2 TRBJ2-2 TRBV14 . CASSQDSLAGVYTGELFF TGTGCCAGCAGCCAAGATTCTCTAGCGGGAGTTTACACCGGGGAGCTGTTTTTT
TRBD2 TRBJ2-3 TRBV9 few CASRAGTSGDTQYF TGTGCCAGCAGGGCCGGGACTAGCGGAGATACGCAGTATTTT
TRBD1 TRBJ2-5 TRBV24-1 . CATSDGTGIETQYF TGTGCCACCAGTGATGGGACAGGGATCGAGACCCAGTACTTC
TRBD1 TRBJ2-3 TRBV4-2 . CASSQALDRGEDTQYF TGTGCCAGCAGCCAAGCCCTTGACAGGGGTGAGGATACGCAGTATTTT
TRBD2 TRBJ2-1 TRBV6-2/TRBV6-3 . CASSSLAGGPPRDEQFF TGTGCCAGCAGTTCTTTAGCGGGAGGGCCTCCCAGGGATGAGCAGTTCTTC
TRBD2 TRBJ2-7 TRBV6-5 . CASLLAGGHEQYF TGTGCCAGCCTCCTAGCGGGTGGCCACGAGCAGTACTTC
TRBD1 TRBJ1-1 TRBV7-8 . CASSPSHREGATEAFF TGTGCCAGCAGCCCCAGCCACCGTGAGGGGGCGACCGAAGCTTTCTTT
TRBD2 TRBJ2-3 TRBV18 . CASSPPGGRTDTQYF TGTGCCAGCTCACCACCGGGGGGGAGAACAGATACGCAGTATTTT
. TRBJ1-2 TRBV7-2 . CASSSPGGDGYTF TGTGCCAGCAGCTCCCCGGGAGGGGATGGCTACACCTTC
. TRBJ1-4 TRBV5-8 . CASSLAGNEKLFF TGTGCCAGCAGCTTGGCAGGGAATGAAAAACTGTTTTTT
. TRBJ1-2 TRBV21-1 . CASSTDSRPYTYTNYGYTF TGTGCCAGCAGCACTGACAGCCGCCCCTACACCTATACTAACTATGGCTACACCTTC
. TRBJ1-1 TRBV5-6 . CASSLDFREGEAFF TGTGCCAGCAGCTTGGATTTCAGGGAGGGAGAAGCTTTCTTT
TRBD1 TRBJ2-7 TRBV5-1 few CASSLNSGTGADEQYF TGCGCCAGCAGCCTAAACTCCGGGACAGGGGCGGACGAGCAGTACTTC
. TRBJ2-5 TRBV19 . CASSIDARETQYF TGTGCCAGTAGTATAGACGCGCGCGAGACCCAGTACTTC
. TRBJ2-1 TRBV3-1/TRBV3-2 . CASSPRGYNEQFF TGTGCCAGCAGTCCTCGGGGATACAATGAGCAGTTCTTC
. TRBJ1-4 TRBV6-5 . CASKRRPPTEEKLFF TGTGCCAGCAAAAGACGGCCCCCTACGGAGGAAAAACTGTTTTTT
. TRBJ1-5 TRBV28 . CASSLDTSNQPQHF TGTGCCAGCAGTTTGGACACCAGCAATCAGCCCCAGCATTTT
TRBD2 TRBJ2-5 TRBV24-1 . CATSDWEGLWETQYF TGTGCCACCAGTGATTGGGAGGGTTTATGGGAGACCCAGTACTTC
. TRBJ2-1 TRBV6-5 many CASRPRSSYNEQFF TGTGCCAGCAGGCCCCGGAGCTCCTACAATGAGCAGTTCTTC
. TRBJ1-2 TRBV5-1 . CASSFGVGGYTF TGCGCCAGCAGCTTCGGGGTTGGAGGCTACACCTTC
. TRBJ1-1 TRBV3-1/TRBV3-2 . CASSQDLGFHSEGTEAFF TGTGCCAGCAGCCAAGATTTAGGGTTCCACTCGGAGGGCACTGAAGCTTTCTTT
TRBD1 TRBJ1-1 TRBV5-1 once CASSRTPSTGGEAFF TGCGCCAGCAGCCGCACACCTTCGACAGGGGGTGAAGCTTTCTTT